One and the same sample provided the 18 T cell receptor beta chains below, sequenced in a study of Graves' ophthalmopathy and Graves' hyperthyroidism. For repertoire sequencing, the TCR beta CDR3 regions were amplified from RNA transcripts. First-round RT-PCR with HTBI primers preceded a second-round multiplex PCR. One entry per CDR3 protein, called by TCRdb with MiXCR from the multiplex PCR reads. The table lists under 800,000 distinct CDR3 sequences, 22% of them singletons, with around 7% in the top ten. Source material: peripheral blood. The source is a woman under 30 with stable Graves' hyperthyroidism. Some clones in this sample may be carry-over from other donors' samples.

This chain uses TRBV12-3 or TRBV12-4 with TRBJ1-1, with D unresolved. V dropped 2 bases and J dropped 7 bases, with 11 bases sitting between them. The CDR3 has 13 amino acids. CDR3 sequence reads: CASSLRESGEAFF. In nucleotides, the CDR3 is TGTGCCAGCAGTTTACGGGAAAGCGGTGAAGCTTTCTTT.

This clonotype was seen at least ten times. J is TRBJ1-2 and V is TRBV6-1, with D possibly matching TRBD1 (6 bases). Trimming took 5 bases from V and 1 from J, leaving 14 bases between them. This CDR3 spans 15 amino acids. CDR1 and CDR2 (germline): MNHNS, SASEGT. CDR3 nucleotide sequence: TGTGCCAGCAGTACAGGGCGGAACCTTAACTATGGCTACACCTTC. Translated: CASSTGRNLNYGYTF.

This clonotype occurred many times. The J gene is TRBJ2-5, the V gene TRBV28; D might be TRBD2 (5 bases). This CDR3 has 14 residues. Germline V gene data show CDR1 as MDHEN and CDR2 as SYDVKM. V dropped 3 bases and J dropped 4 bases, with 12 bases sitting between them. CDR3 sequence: CASSLRVGGETQYF. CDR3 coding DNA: TGTGCCAGCAGTTTGAGGGTGGGTGGAGAGACCCAGTACTTC.

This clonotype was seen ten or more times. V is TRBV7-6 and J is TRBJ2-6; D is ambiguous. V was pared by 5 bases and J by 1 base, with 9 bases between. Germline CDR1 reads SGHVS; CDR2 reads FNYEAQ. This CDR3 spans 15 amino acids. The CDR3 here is CASSPTSSGANVLTF. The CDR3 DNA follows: TGTGCCAGCAGCCCCACGTCATCTGGGGCCAACGTCCTGACTTTC. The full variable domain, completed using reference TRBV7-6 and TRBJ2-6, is GAGVSQSPRYKVTKRGQDVALRCDPISGHVSLYWYRQALGQGPEFLTYFNYEAQQDKSGLPNDRFSAERPEGSISTLTIQRTEQRDSAMYRCASSPTSSGANVLTFGAGSRLTVL.

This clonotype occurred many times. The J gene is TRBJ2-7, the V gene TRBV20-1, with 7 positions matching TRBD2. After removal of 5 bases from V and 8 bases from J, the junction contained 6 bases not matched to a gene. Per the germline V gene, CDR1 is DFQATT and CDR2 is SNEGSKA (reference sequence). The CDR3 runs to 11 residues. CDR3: CSADRGEQQYF. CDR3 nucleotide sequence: TGCAGTGCTGACCGGGGGGAGCAGCAGTACTTC.

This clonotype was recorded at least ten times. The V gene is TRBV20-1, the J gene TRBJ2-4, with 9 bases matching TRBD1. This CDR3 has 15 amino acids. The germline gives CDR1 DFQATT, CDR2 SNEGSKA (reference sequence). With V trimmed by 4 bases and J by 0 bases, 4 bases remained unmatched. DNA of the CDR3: TGCAGTGCTAACAGGGGGCCGGGAGCCAAAAACATTCAGTACTTC. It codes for CSANRGPGAKNIQYF.

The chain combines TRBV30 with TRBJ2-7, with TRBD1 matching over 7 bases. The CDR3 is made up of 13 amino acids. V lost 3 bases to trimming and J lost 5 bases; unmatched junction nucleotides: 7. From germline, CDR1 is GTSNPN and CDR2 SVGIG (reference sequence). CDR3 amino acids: CAWRRQGWDEQYF. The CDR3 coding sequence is TGTGCCTGGAGGCGACAGGGTTGGGACGAGCAGTACTTC.

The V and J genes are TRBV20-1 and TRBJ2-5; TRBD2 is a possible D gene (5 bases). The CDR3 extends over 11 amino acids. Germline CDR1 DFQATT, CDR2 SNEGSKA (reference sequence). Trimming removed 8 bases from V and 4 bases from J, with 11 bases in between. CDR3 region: CSTDGGETQYF. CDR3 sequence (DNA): TGCAGTACCGATGGAGGAGAGACCCAGTACTTC.

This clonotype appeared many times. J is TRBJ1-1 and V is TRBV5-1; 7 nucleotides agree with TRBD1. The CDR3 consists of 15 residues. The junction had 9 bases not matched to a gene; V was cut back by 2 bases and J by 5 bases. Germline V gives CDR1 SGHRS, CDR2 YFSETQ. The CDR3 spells CASSFPEGARTEAFF. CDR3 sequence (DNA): TGCGCCAGCAGCTTCCCAGAGGGGGCTAGGACTGAAGCTTTCTTT. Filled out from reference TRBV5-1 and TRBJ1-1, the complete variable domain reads KAGVTQTPRYLIKTRGQQVTLSCSPISGHRSVSWYQQTPGQGLQFLFEYFSETQRNKGNFPGRFSGRQFSNSRSEMNVSTLELGDSALYLCASSFPEGARTEAFFGQGTRLTVV.

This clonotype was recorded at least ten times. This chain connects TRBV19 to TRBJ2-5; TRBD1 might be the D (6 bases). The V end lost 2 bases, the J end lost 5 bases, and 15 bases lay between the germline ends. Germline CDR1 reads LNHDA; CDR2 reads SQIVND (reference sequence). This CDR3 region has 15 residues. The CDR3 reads CASSIQAAGAETQYF. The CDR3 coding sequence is TGTGCCAGTAGTATACAAGCGGCAGGGGCGGAGACCCAGTACTTC.

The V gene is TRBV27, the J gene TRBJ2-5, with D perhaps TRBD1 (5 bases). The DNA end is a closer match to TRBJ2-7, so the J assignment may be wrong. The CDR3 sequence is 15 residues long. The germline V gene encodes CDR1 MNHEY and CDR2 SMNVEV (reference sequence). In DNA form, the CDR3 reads TGTGCCAGCAGCCCCAGGGTTCTGCCTATCTACGAGCAGTACTTC. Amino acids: CASSPRVLPIYEQYF.

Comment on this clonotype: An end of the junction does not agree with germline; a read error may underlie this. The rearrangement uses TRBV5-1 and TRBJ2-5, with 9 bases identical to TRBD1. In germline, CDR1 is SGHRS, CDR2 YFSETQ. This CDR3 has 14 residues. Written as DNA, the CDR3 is TGCGCCATCAGCTTAACAGGGGGCTGGGAGACCCAGTACTTC. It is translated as CAISLTGGWETQYF.

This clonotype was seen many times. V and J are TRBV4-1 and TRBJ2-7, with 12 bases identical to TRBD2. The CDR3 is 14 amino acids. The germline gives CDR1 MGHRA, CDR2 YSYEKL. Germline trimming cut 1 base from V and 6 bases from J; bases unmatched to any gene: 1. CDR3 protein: CASSQGTSGTEQYF. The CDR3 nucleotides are TGCGCCAGCAGCCAAGGGACTAGCGGGACCGAGCAGTACTTC.

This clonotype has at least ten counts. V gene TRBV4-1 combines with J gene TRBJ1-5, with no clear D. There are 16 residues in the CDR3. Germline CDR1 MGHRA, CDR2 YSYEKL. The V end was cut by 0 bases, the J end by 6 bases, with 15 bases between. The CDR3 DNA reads TGCGCCAGCAGCCAAGATGGCAGGCTCATGGGTCAGCCCCAGCATTTT. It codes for CASSQDGRLMGQPQHF.

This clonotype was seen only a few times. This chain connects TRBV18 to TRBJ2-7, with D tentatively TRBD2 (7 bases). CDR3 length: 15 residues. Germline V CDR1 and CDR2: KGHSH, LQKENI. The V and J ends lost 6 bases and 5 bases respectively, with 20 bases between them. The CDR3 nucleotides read TGTGCCAGCTCCCCTGGGGGGGGGCGCAACCACGAGCAGTACTTC. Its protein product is CASSPGGGRNHEQYF.

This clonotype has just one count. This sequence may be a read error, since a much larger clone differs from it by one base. Here the CDR3 reads CASSSSVAQGSYEQYF. DNA of the CDR3: TGTGCCAGCAGCTCCAGCGTGGCCCAGGGCTCCTACGAGCAGTACTTC. The V gene is TRBV11-2, the J gene TRBJ2-7; the D gene is possibly TRBD1 (5 bases). Germline V gene data show CDR1 as SGHAT and CDR2 as FQNNGV. The CDR3 spans 16 residues. V shed 4 bases and J shed 0 bases, with 16 bases lying between them.

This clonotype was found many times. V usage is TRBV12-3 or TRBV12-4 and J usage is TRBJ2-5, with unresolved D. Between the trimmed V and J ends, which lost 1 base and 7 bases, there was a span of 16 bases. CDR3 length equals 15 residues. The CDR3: CASSLESEGLRTQYF. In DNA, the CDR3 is TGTGCCAGCAGTTTAGAGTCGGAAGGCCTCAGGACCCAGTACTTC.

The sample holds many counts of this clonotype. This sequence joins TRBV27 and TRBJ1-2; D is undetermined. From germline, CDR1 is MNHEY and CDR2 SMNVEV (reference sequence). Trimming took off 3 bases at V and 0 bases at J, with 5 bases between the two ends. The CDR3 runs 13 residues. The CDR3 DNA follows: TGTGCCAGCAGTTTCGCACCTAACTATGGCTACACCTTC. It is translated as CASSFAPNYGYTF.